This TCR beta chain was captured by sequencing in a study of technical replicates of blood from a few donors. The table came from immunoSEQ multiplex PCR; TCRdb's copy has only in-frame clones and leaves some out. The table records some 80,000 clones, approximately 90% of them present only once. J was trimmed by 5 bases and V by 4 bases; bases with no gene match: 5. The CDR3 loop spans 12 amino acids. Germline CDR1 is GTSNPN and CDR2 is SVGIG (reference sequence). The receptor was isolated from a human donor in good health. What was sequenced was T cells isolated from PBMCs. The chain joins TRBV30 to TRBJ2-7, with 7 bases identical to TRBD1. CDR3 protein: CAWTPDRNEQYF. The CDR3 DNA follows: TGTGCCTGGACCCCGGACAGGAACGAGCAGTACTTC.